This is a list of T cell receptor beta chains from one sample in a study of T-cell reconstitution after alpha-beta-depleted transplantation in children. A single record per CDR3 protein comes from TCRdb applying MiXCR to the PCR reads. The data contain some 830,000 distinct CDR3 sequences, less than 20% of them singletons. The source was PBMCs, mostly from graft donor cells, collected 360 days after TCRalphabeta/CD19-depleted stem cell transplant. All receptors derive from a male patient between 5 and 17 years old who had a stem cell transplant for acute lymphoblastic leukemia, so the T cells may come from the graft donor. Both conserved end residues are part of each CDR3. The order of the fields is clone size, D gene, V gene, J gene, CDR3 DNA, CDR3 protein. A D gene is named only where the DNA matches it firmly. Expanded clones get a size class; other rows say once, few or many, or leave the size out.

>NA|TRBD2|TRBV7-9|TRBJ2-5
TGTGCCAGCAGCCCACGACTAGCGGGAGGATTCTGGGAGACCCAGTACTTC
CASSPRLAGGFWETQYF
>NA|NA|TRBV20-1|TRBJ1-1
TGCAGTGCTAGAGGTGGGTACGCCACTGAAGCTTTCTTT
CSARGGYATEAFF
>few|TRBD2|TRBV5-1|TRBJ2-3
TGCGCCAGCAGCTTGGCCCTTGGCGGGAGTTTCGGTACGCAGTATTTT
CASSLALGGSFGTQYF
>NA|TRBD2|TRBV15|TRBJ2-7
TGTGCCACCAGCAGACCCTCGACTAGCGGGAGCCCCTACGAGCAGTACTTC
CATSRPSTSGSPYEQYF
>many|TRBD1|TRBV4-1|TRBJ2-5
TGCGCCAGCAGCCAAGTTGTCTACAGGGGGGAGACCCAGTACTTC
CASSQVVYRGETQYF
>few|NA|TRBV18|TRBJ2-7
TGTGCCAGCTCACCACCAGTCAGGGACCCCTACGAGCAGTACTTC
CASSPPVRDPYEQYF
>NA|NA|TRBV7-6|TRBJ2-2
TGTGCCAGCAGCTTAGAAGCTGACACCGGGGAGCTGTTTTTT
CASSLEADTGELFF
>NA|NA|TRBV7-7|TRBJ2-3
TGTGCCAGCAGCTCCCGACACACAGATACGCAGTATTTT
CASSSRHTDTQYF
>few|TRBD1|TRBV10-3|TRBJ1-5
TGTGCCATCAGTGGGGGACAGGGCCTGCCCAATCAGCCCCAGCATTTT
CAISGGQGLPNQPQHF
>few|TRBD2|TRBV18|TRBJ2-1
TGTGCCAGCTCACCACCGGCGGGAGAGTACAATGAGCAGTTCTTC
CASSPPAGEYNEQFF